The rows below give T cell receptor beta chains drawn from one sample of a study of cytomegalovirus exposure and HLA in healthy donors. Data came from immunoSEQ multiplex PCR; TCRdb stores just in-frame clones and leaves some out. The sample lists roughly 61,000 clones; more than 80% were seen once. Sequenced: PBMCs. The receptors here all came from a man younger than 40 in good health and CMV-seropositive. Both conserved end residues are part of each CDR3. The order of the fields is clone size, V gene, J gene, D gene, CDR3 protein, CDR3 DNA. A D gene is named only where the DNA matches it firmly. Expanded clones get a size class; other rows say once, few or many, or leave the size out.

abundance: -; v_gene: TRBV27; j_gene: TRBJ2-5; d_gene: -; CDR3aa: CASSLSPGSATQYF; CDR3nt: TGTGCCAGCAGTTTAAGTCCGGGAAGCGCGACCCAGTACTTC
abundance: -; v_gene: TRBV9; j_gene: TRBJ2-7; d_gene: TRBD2; CDR3aa: CASSAGLAGVEEQYF; CDR3nt: TGTGCCAGCAGCGCGGGACTAGCGGGAGTTGAAGAGCAGTACTTC
abundance: -; v_gene: TRBV5-1; j_gene: TRBJ1-1; d_gene: -; CDR3aa: CASQLRTGSNTEAFF; CDR3nt: TGCGCCAGCCAACTACGAACAGGGTCGAACACTGAAGCTTTCTTT
abundance: once; v_gene: TRBV11-2; j_gene: TRBJ2-2; d_gene: TRBD1; CDR3aa: CASSSQFRGTGGTGELFF; CDR3nt: TGTGCCAGCAGCTCACAATTTAGGGGGACAGGGGGTACCGGGGAGCTGTTTTTT
abundance: -; v_gene: TRBV7-2; j_gene: TRBJ2-4; d_gene: -; CDR3aa: CASSGQNIQYF; CDR3nt: TGTGCCAGCAGCGGACAGAACATTCAGTACTTC
abundance: -; v_gene: TRBV19; j_gene: TRBJ2-7; d_gene: -; CDR3aa: CASSETPSYEQYF; CDR3nt: TGTGCCAGTAGTGAGACACCTTCCTACGAGCAGTACTTC
abundance: -; v_gene: TRBV5-1; j_gene: TRBJ1-3; d_gene: -; CDR3aa: CASSADTASGNTIHF; CDR3nt: TGCGCCAGCAGCGCCGACACTGCCTCTGGAAACACCATACATTTT
abundance: -; v_gene: TRBV18; j_gene: TRBJ2-1; d_gene: -; CDR3aa: CASSPPQGQSSYNEQFF; CDR3nt: TGTGCCAGCTCACCACCGCAGGGTCAGAGCTCCTACAATGAGCAGTTCTTC
abundance: -; v_gene: TRBV18; j_gene: TRBJ1-5; d_gene: -; CDR3aa: CASSLVNSNQPQHF; CDR3nt: TGTGCCAGCTCGTTAGTCAATAGCAATCAGCCCCAGCATTTT
abundance: -; v_gene: TRBV7-2; j_gene: TRBJ2-5; d_gene: -; CDR3aa: CASSFSRQETQYF; CDR3nt: TGTGCCAGCAGCTTTTCCAGACAAGAGACCCAGTACTTC
abundance: -; v_gene: TRBV7-2; j_gene: TRBJ2-3; d_gene: -; CDR3aa: CASSPRGLRTDTQYF; CDR3nt: TGTGCCAGCAGCCCTCGCGGCCTACGCACAGATACGCAGTATTTT